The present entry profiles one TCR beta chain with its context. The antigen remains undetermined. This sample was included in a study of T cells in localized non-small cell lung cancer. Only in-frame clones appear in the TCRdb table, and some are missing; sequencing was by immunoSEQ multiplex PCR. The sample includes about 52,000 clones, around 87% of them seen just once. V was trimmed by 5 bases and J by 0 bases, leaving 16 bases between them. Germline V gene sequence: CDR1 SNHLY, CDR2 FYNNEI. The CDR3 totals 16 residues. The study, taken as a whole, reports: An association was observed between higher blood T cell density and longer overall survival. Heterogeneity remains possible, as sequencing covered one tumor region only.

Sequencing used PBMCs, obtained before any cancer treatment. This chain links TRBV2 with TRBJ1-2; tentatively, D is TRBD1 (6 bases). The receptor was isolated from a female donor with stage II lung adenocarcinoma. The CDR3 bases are TGTGCCAGCAGTCCTTGGACAGCCTCTGCTAACTATGGCTACACCTTC. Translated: CASSPWTASANYGYTF.